These 21 T cell receptor beta chains came from one sample sequenced in a study of technical replicates of blood from a few donors. Method: immunoSEQ multiplex PCR; TCRdb's copy keeps in-frame clones and lacks some. The sample includes around 85,000 clones, about 94% of them seen just once. The sequenced sample consisted of T cells isolated from PBMCs. The source of these receptors is a human donor in good health.

The CDR3 sequence is CSVLAGGYIDTQYF. In nucleotides, the CDR3 is TGCAGCGTCCTAGCGGGGGGGTACATAGATACGCAGTATTTT. The V and J genes are TRBV29-1 and TRBJ2-3, with 12 positions matching TRBD2. The V gene end was trimmed by 6 bases and the J gene end by 5 bases; junction bases not matched to a gene: 6. This CDR3 has 14 amino acids. Germline V gives CDR1 SQVTM, CDR2 ANQGSEA.

This clone was counted once. This rearrangement joins TRBV10-3 to TRBJ2-7; tentatively, D is TRBD1 (6 bases). The V gene lost 11 bases and the J gene lost 4 bases, with 18 bases spanning the gap. CDR1 ENHRY and CDR2 SYGVKD come from the germline V gene. The length of the CDR3 is 13 residues. For the CDR3, the DNA is TGTGCCGTTCAAAACAGGGAATCTTACGAGCAGTACTTC. Translating gives CAVQNRESYEQYF.

The chain combines TRBV9 with TRBJ1-4; 7 nucleotides align to TRBD1. CDR3 length: 17 amino acids. J lost 3 bases, V lost 0 bases, and 8 bases had no gene match. CDR1 and CDR2 (germline): SGDLS, YYNGEE. CDR3 residues: CASSVAPVGQANEKLFF. The CDR3 bases are TGTGCCAGCAGCGTAGCCCCGGTAGGACAGGCTAATGAAAAACTGTTTTTT.

V usage is TRBV9 and J usage is TRBJ1-1, with D perhaps matching TRBD1 (5 bases). V lost 3 bases to trimming and J lost 0 bases, with 12 bases between them. The CDR3 is 15 amino acids. The V gene's germline CDR1 is SGDLS and CDR2 YYNGEE. The CDR3 region has the DNA TGTGCCAGCAGCGCAACCCCGACAGTGAACACTGAAGCTTTCTTT. This translates into CASSATPTVNTEAFF.

This chain joins TRBV6-6 and TRBJ2-7; no clear D. The V end lost 2 bases, the J end lost 5 bases, and 13 bases lay between the germline ends. Germline V lookup: CDR1 MNHNY, CDR2 SVGAGI (reference sequence). The CDR3 is 14 residues long. The CDR3 DNA reads as TGTGCCAGCAGTTACATGATGGTTTCGGACGAGCAGTACTTC. This sequence encodes CASSYMMVSDEQYF.

The genes are TRBV10-3 and TRBJ2-2; the D gene is possibly TRBD1 (6 bases). CDR1 ENHRY and CDR2 SYGVKD come from the germline V gene. V gave up 4 bases and J gave up 3 bases, with 9 bases separating them. This CDR3 contains 14 residues. DNA for the CDR3: TGTGCCATCAGTGGGGACACCCACACCGGGGAGCTGTTTTTT. Residues: CAISGDTHTGELFF.

As DNA, the CDR3 is TGTGCCAGCAGCGTAGATTCTAGCACAGATACGCAGTATTTT. It specifies CASSVDSSTDTQYF. The chain uses TRBV9 and TRBJ2-3; D uncertain. V dropped 0 bases and J dropped 0 bases, with 5 bases sitting between them. This CDR3 has 14 residues. Germline V gene sequence: CDR1 SGDLS, CDR2 YYNGEE.

V usage is TRBV10-2 and J usage is TRBJ1-2; D is unclear. V lost 2 bases to trimming and J lost 1 base, with 17 bases between them. Germline CDR1 is WSHSY and CDR2 is SAAADI. The CDR3 runs to 17 residues. The CDR3 DNA reads TGCGCCAGCAGTGAGAACGGCAGGCGAACCTTTAACTATGGCTACACCTTC. Encoded protein: CASSENGRRTFNYGYTF.

This chain joins TRBV7-2 and TRBJ1-5; D is possibly TRBD1 (6 bases). The CDR3 is made up of 12 amino acids. V lost 5 bases to trimming and J lost 6 bases, with 8 bases between them. Germline CDR1 and CDR2: SGHTA and FQGNSA. Here the CDR3 DNA reads TGTGCCAGCAGCGTACAGGGTCAGCCCCAGCATTTT. It specifies CASSVQGQPQHF.

The V call is TRBV5-5, the J call TRBJ2-7; 9 bases line up with TRBD1. Germline lookup yields CDR1 SGHKS and CDR2 YYEKEE (reference sequence). This CDR3 has 16 amino acids. The V and J ends lost 4 bases and 1 base, in that order; junction bases with no gene match: 9. The CDR3 here is CASSPTPGTGSYEQYF. As DNA, the CDR3 is TGTGCCAGCAGCCCCACCCCCGGGACAGGGTCCTACGAGCAGTACTTC.

The chain joins TRBV4-2 to TRBJ2-7, with D perhaps TRBD2 (5 bases). Trimming took 0 bases from V and 6 from J, leaving 9 bases between them. This CDR3 region has 13 residues. Germline CDR1 and CDR2: LGHNA and YNFKEQ. The CDR3 DNA reads TGTGCCAGCAGCCAAGATCGGAGGCGCGAGCAGTACTTC. Translation: CASSQDRRREQYF.

In its sample, this clone was seen once. The chain links TRBV7-8 to TRBJ1-3; possible D gene TRBD1, 6 bases. In germline, CDR1 is SGHVS, CDR2 FQNEAQ. V lost 3 bases, J lost 4 bases, and 13 bases lay in between. This CDR3 comprises 15 residues. The CDR3 spells CASSFQTGPGNTIYF. The CDR3 DNA sequence: TGTGCCAGCAGCTTCCAAACAGGGCCGGGAAACACCATATATTTT.

The count of this clone is one. The J gene is TRBJ2-1, the V gene TRBV7-6, with 9 nucleotides matching TRBD2. After removal of 0 bases from V and 5 bases from J, the junction contained 2 bases not matched to a gene. This CDR3 has 15 amino acids. Germline V gene sequence: CDR1 SGHVS, CDR2 FNYEAQ. CDR3 DNA: TGTGCCAGCAGCTTAGCGGCTAGCGGGGACAATGAGCAGTTCTTC. Its protein is CASSLAASGDNEQFF.

The chain uses TRBV6-1 and TRBJ1-1, with D unresolved. Trimming took off 8 bases at V and 8 bases at J, with 9 bases between the two ends. Germline V gives CDR1 MNHNS, CDR2 SASEGT. CDR3 size: 10 residues. This chain's CDR3 is CASGFLEAFF. As DNA, the CDR3 is TGTGCCAGCGGCTTTCTGGAAGCTTTCTTT.

The chain is built from TRBV28 and TRBJ2-7; TRBD2 is a possible D gene (5 bases). Germline V lookup: CDR1 MDHEN, CDR2 SYDVKM. Between the trimmed V and J ends, which lost 2 bases and 4 bases, there was a span of 12 bases. The CDR3 extends over 14 amino acids. CDR3 amino acids: CASSLMGTRYEQYF. The CDR3 DNA sequence: TGTGCCAGCAGTTTAATGGGTACTAGGTACGAGCAGTACTTC.

The V call is TRBV2, the J call TRBJ2-1; a possible D gene is TRBD2 (6 bases). The length of the CDR3 is 14 residues. Trimming cost V 8 bases and J 4 bases, with 15 bases left between them. CDR1 SNHLY and CDR2 FYNNEI come from the germline V gene. For the CDR3, the DNA is TGTGCCAGCGGGGGAGGACCGCAGTACAATGAGCAGTTCTTC. Translation gives CASGGGPQYNEQFF.

The chain links TRBV6-5 to TRBJ1-4, with 8 bases identical to TRBD1. The germline V gene has CDR1 MNHEY and CDR2 SVGAGI. Trimming at V came to 6 bases and at J to 7 bases, leaving 7 bases not matched to a gene. This CDR3 is 14 amino acids long. CDR3 DNA sequence: TGTGCCAGCAGCGACAGGGGATCGGGTGAAAAACTGTTTTTT. Encoded protein: CASSDRGSGEKLFF.

The rearrangement links TRBV6-5 to TRBJ2-7, with D tentatively TRBD1 (8 bases). The CDR3 runs to 14 residues. Germline V gives CDR1 MNHEY, CDR2 SVGAGI. V lost 6 bases, J lost 4 bases, and 16 bases lay in between. The CDR3 DNA reads as TGTGCCAGCAGATATACACAGGGGGGGTACGAGCAGTACTTC. This codes for CASRYTQGGYEQYF.

The CDR3 here is CASSPVIGTSGSNLYEQYF. The CDR3 DNA sequence: TGTGCCAGCAGTCCCGTGATAGGGACTAGCGGGAGTAATCTCTACGAGCAGTACTTC. The rearrangement joins TRBV7-9 to TRBJ2-7; TRBD2 aligns across 14 bases. The CDR3 runs 19 residues. Unmatched junction bases numbered 16, after V lost 6 bases and J lost 3 bases. Germline V lookup: CDR1 SEHNR, CDR2 FQNEAQ (reference sequence).

The chain employs TRBV5-4 and TRBJ2-7, with 8 bases matching TRBD1. In germline, CDR1 is SGHNT, CDR2 YYREEE (reference sequence). The J segment lost 2 bases and the V segment lost 2 bases, leaving 9 bases of the junction unmatched. The CDR3 contains 16 residues. CDR3 amino acids: CASSLPGTGDAYEQYF. The CDR3 nucleotides are TGTGCCAGCAGCTTACCCGGGACAGGCGACGCCTACGAGCAGTACTTC.

The chain joins TRBV25-1 to TRBJ1-1, with D perhaps TRBD1 (6 bases). The V end was cut by 3 bases, the J end by 4 bases, with 15 bases between. The CDR3 length is 15 residues. Germline-derived CDR1 and CDR2 are MGHDK and SYGVNS. The CDR3 coding sequence is TGTGCCAGCAGTGACCTAAACAGGGAGTCCACTGAAGCTTTCTTT. As protein: CASSDLNRESTEAFF. Variable domain in full (rest from reference TRBV25-1 and TRBJ1-1): EADIYQTPRYLVIGTGKKITLECSQTMGHDKMYWYQQDPGMELHLIHYSYGVNSTEKGDLSSESTVSRIRTEHFPLTLESARPSHTSQYLCASSDLNRESTEAFFGQGTRLTVV.